This T cell receptor (beta chain) is drawn from a study of graft-versus-host responses after intestinal transplantation. Assay used: immunoSEQ multiplex PCR; TCRdb lists only in-frame clones, some missing. The repertoire holds 62,000 or so clones, with around nine tenths as singletons. Germline loops: CDR1 SEHNR, CDR2 FQNEAQ (reference sequence). The CDR3 has 15 residues. The trim removed 5 bases at V and 6 bases at J, leaving 7 bases unmatched. The specimen comprised PBMCs, sampled 26 days after transplant. V is TRBV7-9 and J is TRBJ1-2; TRBD1 matches 12 bases. The sequence came from a human patient who received an intestinal transplant, so some T cells may come from the graft donor. CDR3 coding DNA: TGTGCCAGCAGCCAGGGACAGGGGGCTGACGATGGCTACACCTTC. Translating gives CASSQGQGADDGYTF.